What follows are 16 T cell receptor beta chains derived from one specimen sequenced in a study of cytomegalovirus exposure and HLA in healthy donors. PCR amplification relied on 60 Vbeta primers (plus 13 Jbeta primers). Profiled with immunoSEQ multiplex PCR; TCRdb holds only in-frame clones, not every one. Here the sample spans roughly 190,000 clones, around three quarters being singletons. The sequenced material came from PBMCs. These receptors were taken from a woman aged 25 to 39 in good health and CMV-seropositive.

This clone has only one observation. The rearrangement uses TRBV9 and TRBJ2-1, with D perhaps TRBD2 (5 bases). The CDR3 totals 13 residues. V dropped 2 bases and J dropped 4 bases, with 7 bases sitting between them. Looked up from germline, CDR1 is SGDLS and CDR2 is YYNGEE. As DNA, the CDR3 is TGTGCCAGCAGCGTGAGCGGTTACAATGAGCAGTTCTTC. Protein sequence: CASSVSGYNEQFF.

The gene calls are TRBV7-8 and TRBJ2-7; 8 bases line up with TRBD1. Trimming at V came to 0 bases and at J to 1 base, leaving 5 bases not matched to a gene. The CDR3 is made up of 16 amino acids. CDR1 and CDR2 from the germline V gene are SGHVS and FQNEAQ. CDR3 sequence: CASSLALTGGSYEQYF. The CDR3 DNA reads as TGTGCCAGCAGCTTAGCGCTTACAGGGGGTTCCTACGAGCAGTACTTC.

V gene TRBV13 combines with J gene TRBJ1-4, with 9 bases matching TRBD1. Germline CDR1 is PRHDT and CDR2 is FYEKMQ (reference sequence). This CDR3 region has 14 residues. V lost 5 bases, J lost 5 bases, and 3 bases stayed unmatched. The CDR3 protein is CASSHRGLNEKLFF. CDR3 in DNA: TGTGCCAGCAGCCACAGGGGGCTCAATGAAAAACTGTTTTTT.

The V gene is TRBV30, the J gene TRBJ1-2; D is unresolved. Per the germline V gene, CDR1 is GTSNPN and CDR2 is SVGIG (reference sequence). The CDR3 length is 14 residues. Trimming stripped 3 bases from V and 7 bases from J, with 18 bases between. CDR3 in DNA: TGTGCCTGGAGGGAGCCGACCCTGGGGAGTGGCTACACCTTC. Amino acid sequence: CAWREPTLGSGYTF.

The J gene is TRBJ1-5, the V gene TRBV7-2; maybe TRBD1 (6 bases). This CDR3 is built from 12 residues. V was cut by 5 bases and J by 5 bases, with 7 bases left in between. Germline assignment: CDR1 SGHTA and CDR2 FQGNSA. As DNA, the CDR3 is TGTGCCAGCAGCCCAGGGGATCAGCCCCAGCATTTT. Its protein product is CASSPGDQPQHF.

The gene calls are TRBV5-1 and TRBJ1-1, with D tentatively TRBD1 (6 bases). Trimming removed 0 bases from V and 0 bases from J, with 12 bases in between. The CDR3 contains 16 residues. CDR1 and CDR2 (germline): SGHRS, YFSETQ. This CDR3 is CASSLVQGIMNTEAFF. Here the CDR3 DNA reads TGCGCCAGCAGCTTGGTGCAGGGGATTATGAACACTGAAGCTTTCTTT.

The genes are TRBV29-1 and TRBJ1-2; possibly TRBD1 for D (6 bases). V shed 4 bases and J shed 4 bases, with 13 bases lying between them. This CDR3 is 13 amino acids long. Germline V gives CDR1 SQVTM, CDR2 ANQGSEA. DNA of the CDR3: TGCAGCGTTGGAGAGACAGGAACCTATGGCTACACCTTC. It encodes CSVGETGTYGYTF.

This clone showed up just once. This chain joins TRBV28 and TRBJ2-2, with 9 bases aligning to TRBD1. This CDR3 is built from 16 residues. Germline trimming cut 3 bases from V and 4 bases from J; bases unmatched to any gene: 6. CDR1 and CDR2 (germline): MDHEN, SYDVKM. The CDR3 coding sequence is TGTGCCAGCAGTTTTGCGGGACAGGGTGGCACCGGGGAGCTGTTTTTT. Residues: CASSFAGQGGTGELFF.

The chain uses TRBV29-1 and TRBJ2-7, with TRBD2 identical over 7 bases. The CDR3 spans 13 residues. Germline V lookup: CDR1 SQVTM, CDR2 ANQGSEA. Trimming cost V 6 bases and J 3 bases; bases outside gene matches: 8. CDR3 nucleotide sequence: TGCAGCGTCCCCGGGGGGAAGAACTACGAGCAGTACTTC. Translated: CSVPGGKNYEQYF.

The J gene is TRBJ2-7, the V gene TRBV5-1; 8 bases match TRBD1. Unmatched junction bases numbered 3, after V lost 4 bases and J lost 3 bases. Per the germline V gene, CDR1 is SGHRS and CDR2 is YFSETQ. This CDR3 has 13 amino acids. The CDR3 here is CASSPGQDYEQYF. The CDR3 DNA sequence: TGCGCCAGCAGCCCGGGACAGGACTACGAGCAGTACTTC.

The V and J genes are TRBV7-2 and TRBJ2-5; TRBD1 matches 12 bases. The trim removed 1 base at V and 3 bases at J, leaving 3 bases unmatched. Germline V gene data show CDR1 as SGHTA and CDR2 as FQGNSA. The CDR3 consists of 16 residues. This CDR3 is CASSLVGTGGEETQYF. The CDR3 DNA sequence: TGTGCCAGCAGCTTAGTAGGGACAGGGGGCGAAGAGACCCAGTACTTC.

V usage is TRBV27 and J usage is TRBJ2-1; unclear D gene. The germline V and J ends were trimmed by 0 bases and 0 bases, with 9 bases remaining between them. The germline gives CDR1 MNHEY, CDR2 SMNVEV (reference sequence). The CDR3 has 16 amino acids. This CDR3 is CASSLSPRSSYNEQFF. CDR3 coding DNA: TGTGCCAGCAGTTTATCCCCCCGGAGCTCCTACAATGAGCAGTTCTTC.

This clone was seen a handful of times. The same CDR3 is also encoded by other DNA sequences in this sample. The V call is TRBV9, the J call TRBJ1-1; 9 bases match TRBD1. Germline V gives CDR1 SGDLS, CDR2 YYNGEE. The CDR3 totals 13 residues. V shed 3 bases, J shed 5 bases, and the junction held 2 bases outside the gene matches. The CDR3 nucleotides are TGTGCCAGCAGCGGGACAGGGGTAACTGAAGCTTTCTTT. It yields the protein CASSGTGVTEAFF.

V gene TRBV5-5 combines with J gene TRBJ2-7; D unclear. The germline V gene has CDR1 SGHKS and CDR2 YYEKEE (reference sequence). The CDR3 spans 14 residues. The germline V and J ends were trimmed by 0 bases and 2 bases, with 9 bases remaining between them. CDR3 protein: CASSLDSLAYEQYF. CDR3 DNA: TGTGCCAGCAGCTTGGATAGTTTAGCCTACGAGCAGTACTTC. Using reference TRBV5-5 and TRBJ2-7 for the parts outside the CDR3, the full variable domain is DAGVTQSPTHLIKTRGQQVTLRCSPISGHKSVSWYQQVLGQGPQFIFQYYEKEERGRGNFPDRFSARQFPNYSSELNVNALLLGDSALYLCASSLDSLAYEQYFGPGTRLTVT.

This clone has only a few counts. Other DNA sequences in the sample encode the same CDR3. The chain joins TRBV13 to TRBJ2-5; 8 bases are shared with TRBD2. Per the germline V gene, CDR1 is PRHDT and CDR2 is FYEKMQ (reference sequence). V lost 5 bases and J lost 7; bases outside the gene matches: 9. The CDR3 is made up of 14 amino acids. The CDR3 bases are TGTGCCAGCAGCCCGGGACTAGACGAGGGGACCCAGTACTTC. Residues: CASSPGLDEGTQYF.

This rearrangement joins TRBV7-7 to TRBJ2-5; TRBD2 matches 7 bases. The ends lost 2 bases at V and 1 base at J; junction bases unmatched: 7. This CDR3 spans 16 amino acids. Germline V CDR1 and CDR2: SSHAT, FNYEAQ (reference sequence). This CDR3 is CASSLSERGGQETQYF. In DNA form, the CDR3 reads TGTGCCAGCAGCTTATCCGAGCGGGGAGGCCAAGAGACCCAGTACTTC.